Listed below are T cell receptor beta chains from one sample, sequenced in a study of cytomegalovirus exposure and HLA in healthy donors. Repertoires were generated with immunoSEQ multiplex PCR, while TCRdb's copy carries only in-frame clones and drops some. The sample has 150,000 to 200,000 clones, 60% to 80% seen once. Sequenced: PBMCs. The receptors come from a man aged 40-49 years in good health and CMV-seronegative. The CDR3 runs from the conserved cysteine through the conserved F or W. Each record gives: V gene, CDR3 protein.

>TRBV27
CASSLSGGPYNEQFF
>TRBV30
CAWSGAGDAQPQHF
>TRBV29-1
CSVADTYYEQYF
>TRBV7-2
CASSLSGRVNIQYF
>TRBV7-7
CASSFGTSGGETQYF
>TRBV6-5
CASTYRGLVNEQFF
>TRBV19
CASSQIGSQPQHF
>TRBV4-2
CASSLGPGVPGANVLTF
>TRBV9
CASSVNPDPAGRLANYGYTF
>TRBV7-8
CATSDWDFNEKLFF
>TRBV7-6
CASSSPTSFSDTQYF
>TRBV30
CAWSAPSAGPETQYF
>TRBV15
CATSRRSNRAKANEQFF
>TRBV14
CASSQGDYNEQFF
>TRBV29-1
CSVLVRDKNTGELFF
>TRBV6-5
CASSPTGEEEKLFF
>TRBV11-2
CASSFGRGSDEQYF
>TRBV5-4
CASSRDISSTDTQYF
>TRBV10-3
CAISQTGVDSPLHF
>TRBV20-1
CSTSGVYGYTF
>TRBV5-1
CASCLSEGQPEAFF
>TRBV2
CASTMAGGTDTQYF
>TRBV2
CASSEDGRGETQYF
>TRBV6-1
CASRGGDTQYF
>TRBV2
CASSSDGQPYNEQFF
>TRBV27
CASSLRDTAADTQYF
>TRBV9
CASSVGLDPTYEQYF
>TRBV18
CASSPGQGWGSNQPQHF
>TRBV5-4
CASSLAQGGTGELFF
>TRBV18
CASSPILQVRSGANVLTF
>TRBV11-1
CASSVSTSYEQYF